This T cell receptor (beta chain) was identified in a study of shared clonotypes between healthy human individuals. Only in-frame clones appear in the TCRdb table, and some are missing; sequencing was by immunoSEQ multiplex PCR. The sample carries 2 million to 3 million clones, 90% to 95% recorded once. The CDR3 spans 14 residues. J lost 2 bases, V lost 5 bases, and 6 bases had no gene match. From germline, CDR1 is SGHTS and CDR2 YDEGEE. V and J are TRBV5-8 and TRBJ2-7; 8 bases match TRBD1. The origin of this receptor is a man younger than 35 in good health. Sequencing was carried out using naive CD4+ T cells sorted from blood. Specified subset: CD45RA+ positively selected. CDR3 sequence: CASRPDRVPYEQYF. As DNA, the CDR3 is TGTGCCAGCAGACCGGACAGGGTCCCCTACGAGCAGTACTTC.